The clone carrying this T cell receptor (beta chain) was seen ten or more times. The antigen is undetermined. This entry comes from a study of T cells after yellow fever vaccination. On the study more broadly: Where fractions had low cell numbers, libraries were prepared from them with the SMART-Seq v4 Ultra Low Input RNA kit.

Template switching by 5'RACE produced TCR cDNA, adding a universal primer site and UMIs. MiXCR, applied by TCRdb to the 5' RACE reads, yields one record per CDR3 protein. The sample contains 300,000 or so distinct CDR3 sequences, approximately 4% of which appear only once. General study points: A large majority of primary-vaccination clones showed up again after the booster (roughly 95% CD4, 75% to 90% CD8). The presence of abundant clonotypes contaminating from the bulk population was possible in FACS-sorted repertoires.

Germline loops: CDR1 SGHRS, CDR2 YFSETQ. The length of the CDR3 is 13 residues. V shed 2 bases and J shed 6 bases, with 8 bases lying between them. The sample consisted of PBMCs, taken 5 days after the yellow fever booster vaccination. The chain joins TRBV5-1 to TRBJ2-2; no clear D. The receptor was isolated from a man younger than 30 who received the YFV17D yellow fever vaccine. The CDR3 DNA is TGCGCCAGCAGCTTAATGGCCCCCGGGGAGCTGTTTTTT. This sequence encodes CASSLMAPGELFF.